This T cell receptor (beta chain) derives from a study of Graves' ophthalmopathy and Graves' hyperthyroidism (dated by TCRdb to the late 2010s). With respect to the entire study: Peripheral blood samples were taken at the time of initial diagnosis, before any treatment was given. The independent validation cohort included some 19 hyperthyroidism patients plus 17 patients who later progressed from hyperthyroidism to ophthalmopathy. In total, approximately 130 blood samples were TCR-sequenced: 43 ophthalmopathy, some 72 hyperthyroidism and roughly 17 hyperthyroidism-to-ophthalmopathy patients. To tell Graves' ophthalmopathy apart from Graves' hyperthyroidism, and to predict which patients would progress to ophthalmopathy, the study relied on TCR beta repertoire signatures. Once sampling was done, hyperthyroidism patients were given methimazole at a starting dose of 30 mg daily, while ophthalmopathy patients were given high-dose intravenous methylprednisolone. A discovery set of 95 to 100 patients (43 ophthalmopathy, around 57 stable hyperthyroidism) was enrolled to explore V-J signatures distinguishing ophthalmopathy from hyperthyroidism. The approximately 100 discovery patients were randomly split 7:3 into training and test sets. In roughly six hyperthyroidism patients, the T-cell repertoires found in thyroid tissue were compared with those found in blood.

On the study overall, not on this receptor specifically: The 13-signature model separated ophthalmopathy from stable hyperthyroidism with approximately 90% sensitivity and about 81% specificity in cross-validation, and 80%/75% in the test set. No statistical method was used to predetermine the sample size, and group allocation was not hidden from the investigators. Most expanded thyroid clonotypes with a frequency above 0.001 also appeared in blood, which suggests that blood repertoires may reflect the immune response in the thyroid. In validation, the model predicted ophthalmopathy progression with less than 71% sensitivity and 72.22% specificity; roughly 11 predicted patients were CT-confirmed with GO in a median of about 6.2 months.

Ophthalmopathy patients had moderately to severely active disease, Clinical Activity Score of at least 3, NOSPECS grade of at least 4, and disease duration under 3 months. Patients were excluded if they had other autoimmune diseases, uncontrolled infections, pregnancy or lactation. Clinical symptoms, serum thyroxine, TRAb, thyroid ultrasound and orbital computed tomography were used for diagnosis. Ficoll-Paque density gradient centrifugation was used to isolate PBMCs from around 10 ml of fresh peripheral blood. Total RNA was extracted with Trizol reagent and quality-checked on an Agilent 2100 Bioanalyzer. TCR beta CDR3 regions were amplified from RNA transcripts for repertoire sequencing. A first-round RT-PCR used HTBI primers with the Qiagen OneStep RT-PCR kit, followed by a second-round multiplex PCR, size selection and purification. Libraries were sequenced on an Illumina HiSeq2000 using paired-end 100 bp reads. From the authors' description of their analysis: SOAPnuke was used to process the reads, throwing out any read that had adapters, had uncalled bases, had a mean Phred below 15, or lacked an exact constant-primer or identifier match. COPE v1.2.5 was used to merge the high-quality paired reads. Each unique nucleotide sequence was treated as a clonotype, and MiTCR v1.1 was used to align the clonotypes to the IMGT TRB V, D and J references. The analysis was limited to V-J combinations with a frequency above 0.0001, which together covered 99.2% of repertoires. For each V-J combination, a TCR clonal expansion and chaos score was defined as F50 clonal expansion divided by the chaos observed in the TCRdist matrix. Welch's t-statistics and random forest were used to reduce the features to 13 V-J combinations, which were then used as input to a naive Bayes classifier. Thyroid-blood repertoire similarity was quantified with the Morisita-Horn index. Starting from the raw public reads, TCRdb applied fastp trimming at Q25, assembled clones with MiXCR and retained in-frame beta chains. Under each unique CDR3 protein, matching rows form one entry showing the most common genes and DNA. The authors' filters were not applied to this entry. This sample is represented by roughly 230,000 distinct CDR3 sequences; 20% to 25% of them were singletons. The ten largest clones capture around two fifths of the sample.

A word on this clonotype: It lacks a known antigen. No much larger clone is present one base from it, and per-base qualities are unavailable.

The clonotype was recovered from a woman aged 45-65 years with Graves' ophthalmopathy. Donor details come from another sample of the same person, matched by shared clones. Sequences were obtained from peripheral blood.

The CDR3 protein is CASSLNAYQETQYF. The nucleotide sequence is TGTGCCAGCAGTTTGAACGCGTACCAAGAGACCCAGTACTTC. The chain uses TRBV6-2 or TRBV6-3 and TRBJ2-5, with the D gene not clear enough to name. The CDR1 and CDR2 encoded by the germline V gene are MNHEY and SVGEGT. The CDR3 has 14 amino acids, counting the end cysteine and phenylalanine. Only CDR3 DNA remains: 42 bases, in frame from the first base. V drops 4 bases and J drops 0 bases, leaving 9 bases in between.